This T cell receptor beta chain emerged from a study of cytomegalovirus exposure and HLA in healthy donors. Broader study findings: When analyzed later, a missense DCLRE1C variant was found to be linked to TCR beta V- and J-gene trimming. Accurate prediction of HLA-A and HLA-B alleles (for most subjects) was reportedly achieved from TCR beta sequences. Differences between HLA loci emerged in a later analysis of TCR association rates, with DRB1 most and HLA-C fewest.

Germline CDR1 is SNHLY and CDR2 is FYNNEI. The germline V and J ends were trimmed by 7 bases and 9 bases, with 19 bases remaining between them. This CDR3 contains 14 residues. Comments on this clone: Its antigen is unknown.

Both 60 Vbeta primers and 13 Jbeta primers went into the PCR. Sequencing was performed with immunoSEQ multiplex PCR; in TCRdb, only in-frame clones are kept and a portion is missing. In the table there are approximately 150,000 clones, approximately 76% of which are singletons. This chain links TRBV2 with TRBJ1-5; perhaps TRBD1 as D (5 bases). The sequenced sample was PBMCs. This sequence originates from a man aged 60 to 75 in good health and CMV-seronegative. CDR3 coding DNA: TGTGCCAGCACCCTTGGAGGGGCGCGACGGCCCCAGCATTTT. It encodes CASTLGGARRPQHF.